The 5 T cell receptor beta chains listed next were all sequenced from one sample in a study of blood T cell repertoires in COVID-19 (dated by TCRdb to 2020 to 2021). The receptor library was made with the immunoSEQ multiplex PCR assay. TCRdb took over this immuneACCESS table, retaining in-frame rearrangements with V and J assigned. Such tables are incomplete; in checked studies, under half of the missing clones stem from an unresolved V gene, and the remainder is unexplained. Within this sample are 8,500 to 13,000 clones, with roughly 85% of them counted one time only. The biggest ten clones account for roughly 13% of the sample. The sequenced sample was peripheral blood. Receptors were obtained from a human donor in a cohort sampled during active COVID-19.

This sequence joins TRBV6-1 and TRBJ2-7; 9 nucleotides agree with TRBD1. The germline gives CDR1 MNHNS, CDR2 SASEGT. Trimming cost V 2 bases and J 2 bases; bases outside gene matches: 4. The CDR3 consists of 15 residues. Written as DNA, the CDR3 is TGTGCCAGCAGTGAACCGGGACAGGGTGCCTACGAGCAGTACTTC. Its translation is CASSEPGQGAYEQYF.

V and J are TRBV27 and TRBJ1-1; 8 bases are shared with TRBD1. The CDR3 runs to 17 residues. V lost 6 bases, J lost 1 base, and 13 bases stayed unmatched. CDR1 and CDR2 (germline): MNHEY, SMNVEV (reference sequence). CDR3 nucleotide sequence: TGTGCCAGCAGCCAGCGGACAGGGTGGGTACAGAACACTGAAGCTTTCTTT. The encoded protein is CASSQRTGWVQNTEAFF.

This CDR3 reads CASINLGGYGYTF. The CDR3 region has the DNA TGTGCCAGCATTAACCTTGGGGGGTATGGCTACACCTTC. The chain recombines TRBV28 with TRBJ1-2, with D tentatively TRBD1 (5 bases). In germline, CDR1 is MDHEN, CDR2 SYDVKM. The CDR3 has 13 residues. V was pared by 7 bases and J by 5 bases, with 14 bases between.

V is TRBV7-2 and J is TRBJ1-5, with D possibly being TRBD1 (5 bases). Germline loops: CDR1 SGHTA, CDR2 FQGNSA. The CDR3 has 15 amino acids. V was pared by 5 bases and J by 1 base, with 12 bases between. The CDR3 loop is CASSPGGASNQPQHF. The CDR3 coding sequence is TGTGCCAGCAGCCCTGGAGGGGCGAGCAATCAGCCCCAGCATTTT.

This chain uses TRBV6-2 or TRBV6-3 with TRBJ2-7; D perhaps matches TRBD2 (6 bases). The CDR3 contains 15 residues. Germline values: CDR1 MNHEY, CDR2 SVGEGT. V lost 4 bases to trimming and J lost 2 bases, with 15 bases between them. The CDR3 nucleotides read TGTGCCAGCAGTTTGGAGGGAGGTCCCACCTACGAGCAGTACTTC. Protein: CASSLEGGPTYEQYF.